The following is a TCR beta chain sequence with its context. The target of this receptor is not known. No base qualities exist here, and no much larger clone lies one base off it. Stable Graves' hyperthyroidism was defined as no progression to ophthalmopathy during 18 months of follow-up. Hyperthyroidism patients were newly diagnosed, with disease duration under 2 months, and aged 18 to 65 years. Any patient with an uncontrolled infection, another autoimmune disease, pregnancy or lactation was excluded. Diagnoses relied on clinical symptoms, serum thyroxine and TRAb, thyroid ultrasound and orbital computed tomography. Total RNA was extracted with Trizol reagent, and quality was checked on an Agilent 2100 Bioanalyzer. The TCR beta CDR3 regions were amplified from the RNA transcripts. The TCR CDR3 was subjected to a first round of RT-PCR using the HTBI primer set and the Qiagen OneStep RT-PCR kit. Libraries were constructed in a second round of multiplex PCR, after which size selection and purification were performed. Libraries were sequenced paired-end with 100 bp reads on an Illumina HiSeq2000. Turning to the authors' computational methods: SOAPnuke was used to process the raw data, with reads discarded if the reads contained adapters or uncalled bases, had a mean Phred below 15, or lacked an exact constant-primer or identifier match. COPE v1.2.5 was used to merge high-quality paired reads, and clonotypes were defined as unique nucleotide sequences. MiTCR v1.1 was used to align the clonotypes against IMGT TRBV, TRBD and TRBJ reference segments. Only V-J combinations with frequency above 0.0001, covering about 99% of repertoires, were analysed. The TCS score was defined as the ratio of F50 (clonal expansion) to E x V (chaos), calculated using BLOSUM62-based TCRdist between CDR3 peptides within each V-J. Welch's t-statistics and random forest reduced fewer than 600 V-J features to some 14, which were used in a naive Bayes classifier (R e1071). The Morisita-Horn index was used to measure how similar the thyroid and blood repertoires were. In-frame beta chains were kept once TCRdb had trimmed the public reads at Q25 with fastp and called clones with MiXCR. CDR3 protein sequences are deduplicated, and each keeps its most common genes and DNA. For this entry, the V and J calls and clone size follow TCRdb and not the study's own pipeline. In all, the sample holds 530,000 or so distinct CDR3 sequences, and roughly 46% of those were seen once. The ten top clones hold around 8% of the sample.

This sample is part of a study of T cells in Graves' hyperthyroidism and ophthalmopathy (dated by TCRdb to about 2019). At the level of the whole study: To identify distinguishing TCR V-J signatures, a discovery cohort of around 100 patients was used, comprising 43 with Graves' ophthalmopathy and under 60 with stable Graves' hyperthyroidism. Whether ophthalmopathy could be predicted prospectively was tested in an independent validation cohort made up of about 18 hyperthyroidism patients plus 17 patients who later progressed to ophthalmopathy. The roughly 90 discovery patients were divided at random into training and test sets in a 7:3 ratio. In roughly six Graves' hyperthyroidism patients, the study also compared T-cell repertoires from thyroid tissue with T-cell repertoires from blood. Following sampling, methimazole starting at 30 mg daily was given to hyperthyroidism patients, and high-dose intravenous methylprednisolone was given to ophthalmopathy patients. The paper describes TCR Vbeta CDR3 sequencing of around 130 peripheral blood samples, made up of fewer than 50 ophthalmopathy patients, around 78 hyperthyroidism patients and some 17 progressor patients.

The CDR3 starts with the cysteine, ends with the phenylalanine, and has 14 residues. The entry retains the CDR3 DNA only, 42 bases that are in frame from base 1. CDR1 and CDR2 (ENHRY, SYGVKD) derive from the germline V gene. V is cut by 7 bases and J by 4 bases, and the space between the germline ends is 17 bases. The paper's findings and limits, for the study overall: In cross-validation, a model built on a 13 V-J signature told ophthalmopathy apart from stable hyperthyroidism with about 90% sensitivity and 81% to 82% specificity, and in testing the same model reached 80%/75%. Most expanded thyroid clonotypes (frequency above 0.001) were also detected in blood, a finding suggesting that blood repertoires may reflect thyroid immune responses. During validation, the model predicted progression to ophthalmopathy a median of about 5.9 months ahead of onset, with almost 71% sensitivity and roughly 75% specificity. No statistical method was used to set the sample size in advance, and investigators knew the group allocation.

Recombination linked TRBV10-3 to TRBJ2-7; the D gene is possibly TRBD2, with 6 bases matching. Sequenced: peripheral blood or thyroid tissue (not recorded which). The receptor was isolated from a woman aged 18-29 years with Graves' hyperthyroidism. The bases read TGTGCCATCATTCTGGGACTTTCCGAATACGAGCAGTACTTC. It translates as CAIILGLSEYEQYF.